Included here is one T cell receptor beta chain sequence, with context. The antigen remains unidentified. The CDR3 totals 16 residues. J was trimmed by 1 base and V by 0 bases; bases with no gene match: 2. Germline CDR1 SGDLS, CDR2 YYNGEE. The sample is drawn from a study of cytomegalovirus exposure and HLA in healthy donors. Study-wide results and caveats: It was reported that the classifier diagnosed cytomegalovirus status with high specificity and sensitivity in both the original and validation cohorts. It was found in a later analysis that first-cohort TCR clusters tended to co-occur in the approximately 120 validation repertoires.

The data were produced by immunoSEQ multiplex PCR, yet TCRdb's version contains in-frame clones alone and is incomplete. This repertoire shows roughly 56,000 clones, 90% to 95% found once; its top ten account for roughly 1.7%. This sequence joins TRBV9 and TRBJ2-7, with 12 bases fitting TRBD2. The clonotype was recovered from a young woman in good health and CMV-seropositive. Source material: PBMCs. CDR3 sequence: CASSVGTSGVSYEQYF. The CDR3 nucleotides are TGTGCCAGCAGCGTAGGGACTAGCGGGGTTTCCTACGAGCAGTACTTC. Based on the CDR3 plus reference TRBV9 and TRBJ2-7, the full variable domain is DSGVTQTPKHLITATGQRVTLRCSPRSGDLSVYWYQQSLDQGLQFLIQYYNGEERAKGNILERFSAQQFPDLHSELNLSSLELGDSALYFCASSVGTSGVSYEQYFGPGTRLTVT.